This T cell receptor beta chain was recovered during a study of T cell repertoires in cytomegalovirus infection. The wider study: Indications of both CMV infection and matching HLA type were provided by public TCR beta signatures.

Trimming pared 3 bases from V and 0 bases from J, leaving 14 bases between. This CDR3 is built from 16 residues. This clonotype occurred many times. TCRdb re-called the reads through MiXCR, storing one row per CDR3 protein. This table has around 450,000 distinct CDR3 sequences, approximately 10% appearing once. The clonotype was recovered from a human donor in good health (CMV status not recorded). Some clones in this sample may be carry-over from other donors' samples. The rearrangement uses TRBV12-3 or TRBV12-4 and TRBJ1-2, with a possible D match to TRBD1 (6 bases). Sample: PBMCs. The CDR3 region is CASSLEQGNSNYGYTF. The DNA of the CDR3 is TGTGCCAGCAGTTTGGAGCAGGGGAACTCTAACTATGGCTACACCTTC.